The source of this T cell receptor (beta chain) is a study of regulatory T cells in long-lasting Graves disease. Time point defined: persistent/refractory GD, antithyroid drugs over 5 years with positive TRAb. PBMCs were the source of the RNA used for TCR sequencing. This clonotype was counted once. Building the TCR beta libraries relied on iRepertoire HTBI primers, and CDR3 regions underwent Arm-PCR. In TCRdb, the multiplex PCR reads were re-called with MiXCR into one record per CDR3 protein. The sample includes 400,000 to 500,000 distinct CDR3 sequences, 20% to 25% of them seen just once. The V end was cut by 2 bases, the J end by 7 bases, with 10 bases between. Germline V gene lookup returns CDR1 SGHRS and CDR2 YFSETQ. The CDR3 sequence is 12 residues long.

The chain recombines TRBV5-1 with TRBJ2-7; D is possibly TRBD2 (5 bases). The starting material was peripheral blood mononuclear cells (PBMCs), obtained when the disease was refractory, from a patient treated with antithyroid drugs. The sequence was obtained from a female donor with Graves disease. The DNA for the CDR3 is TGCGCCAGCAGCTTCAAGGGAGATGAGCAGTACTTC. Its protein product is CASSFKGDEQYF.